The clone carrying this TCR beta chain came up many times. Its specificity is not known. The sample is drawn from a study of regulatory T cells in long-lasting Graves disease. Study-wide background: The term persistent Graves' disease signified upward of 5 years on antithyroid drugs with positive TSH receptor antibodies.

Arm-PCR with iRepertoire HTBI primers amplified the CDR3 regions for these TCR beta libraries. TCRdb called the multiplex PCR reads again in MiXCR, with one record for every CDR3 protein. The repertoire holds 360,000 or so distinct CDR3 sequences, with 23% as singletons. Documented time point: persistent/refractory GD, antithyroid drugs over 5 years with positive TRAb. Researchers made the TCR library from RNA that was extracted from PBMCs. The diagnosis of Graves' disease used American Thyroid Association guidelines. EDTA tubes were used for drawing approximately 8.4 milliliters of peripheral blood. Germline-derived CDR1 and CDR2 are SGHAT and FQNNGV. The V and J ends lost 1 base and 3 bases respectively, with 13 bases between them. CDR3 length equals 15 residues. Points from the study as a whole: Persistent cases of Graves' showed reduced TCR diversity relative to newly diagnosed patients.

This sequence joins TRBV11-2 and TRBJ2-7; no definite D call. Sequencing used peripheral blood mononuclear cells (PBMCs), obtained when the disease was refractory, from a patient treated with antithyroid drugs. This clonotype originated in a woman aged 40 to 50 with Graves disease. The CDR3 sequence: CASSLVETQSYEQYF. In nucleotides, the CDR3 is TGTGCCAGCAGCTTAGTAGAGACACAGAGCTACGAGCAGTACTTC.